This T cell receptor beta chain emerged from a study of T cell responses to AZD1222 COVID-19 vaccine. General study points: Baseline antibody screening turned up just 6 or 7 seropositive AZD1222 recipients.

As for this clone: Antigen: not known.

Here immunoSEQ multiplex PCR was the method, and the copy in TCRdb shows in-frame clones only, minus some. The data hold fewer than 120,000 clones, with over 90% observed a single time. The CDR3 spans 16 residues. V was clipped by 3 bases and J by 7 bases, with 19 bases between them. Germline V lookup: CDR1 LGHDT, CDR2 YNNKEL (reference sequence). This chain uses TRBV3-1 (or the pseudogene TRBV3-2) with TRBJ2-1, with D unclear. The sample consisted of peripheral blood, taken 28 days after the second AZD1222 dose. This sequence was found in an adult who received the AZD1222 COVID-19 vaccine. DNA for the CDR3: TGTGCCAGCAGCCAGCCGAGGCCCCCCCATATGAATGAGCAGTTCTTC. Protein sequence: CASSQPRPPHMNEQFF.